This paragraph covers one T cell receptor (beta chain) sequence. Its antigen is undetermined. The data were obtained in a study of CD8 T cells in Susac syndrome. Broader study findings: In its TCR sequencing and HLA analysis, the study acknowledged that the number of individuals was relatively small.

The CDR3 has 14 residues. The germline V gene encodes CDR1 SNHLY and CDR2 FYNNEI. V lost 4 bases and J lost 0, with 9 bases in between. After extraction with the RNeasy kit, about 0.45 to 1 ug of the RNA was reverse transcribed using random hexamers. TCR beta CDR3 was amplified by immunoSEQ covering 54 Vbeta and 13 Jbeta. TCRdb used MiXCR to reprocess the immunoSEQ multiplex PCR reads, holding one entry per CDR3 protein. The sample has around 200,000 distinct CDR3 sequences, approximately 90% seen once. TCR beta sequencing covered blood CD8+ and CD4+ T cells. The CD8+ and CD4+ T cells were isolated magnetically using a negative isolation approach, whereas the TEMRA cells were enriched by FACS.

The sample taken for sequencing was CD8+ T cells from PBMCs. The TCR was taken from a human donor with multiple sclerosis. The V gene is TRBV2, the J gene TRBJ2-5; perhaps TRBD1 as D (5 bases). For the CDR3, the DNA is TGTGCCAGCAGTGGCAGGGTCTACCAAGAGACCCAGTACTTC. Protein product: CASSGRVYQETQYF. The full variable domain, its missing parts supplied by reference TRBV2 and TRBJ2-5, is EPEVTQTPSHQVTQMGQEVILRCVPISNHLYFYWYRQILGQKVEFLVSFYNNEISEKSEIFDDQFSVERPDGSNFTLKIRSTKLEDSAMYFCASSGRVYQETQYFGPGTRLLVL.